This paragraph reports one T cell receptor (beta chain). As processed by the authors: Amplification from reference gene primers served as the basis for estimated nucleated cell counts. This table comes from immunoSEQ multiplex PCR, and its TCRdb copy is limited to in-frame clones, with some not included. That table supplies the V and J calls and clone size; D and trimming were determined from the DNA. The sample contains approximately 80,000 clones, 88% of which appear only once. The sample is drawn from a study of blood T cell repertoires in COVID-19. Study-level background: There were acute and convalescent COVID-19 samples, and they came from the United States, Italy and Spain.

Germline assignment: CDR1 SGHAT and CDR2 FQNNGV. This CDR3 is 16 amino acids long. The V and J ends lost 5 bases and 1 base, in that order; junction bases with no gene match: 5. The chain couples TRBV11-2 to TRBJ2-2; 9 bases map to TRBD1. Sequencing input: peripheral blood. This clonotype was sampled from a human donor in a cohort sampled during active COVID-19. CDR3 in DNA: TGTGCCAGCAGCATTACAGGGGGCTTGAACACCGGGGAGCTGTTTTTT. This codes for CASSITGGLNTGELFF. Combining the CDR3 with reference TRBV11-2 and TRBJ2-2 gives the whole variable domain EAGVAQSPRYKIIEKRQSVAFWCNPISGHATLYWYQQILGQGPKLLIQFQNNGVVDDSQLPKDRFSAERLKGVDSTLKIQPAKLEDSAVYLCASSITGGLNTGELFFGEGSRLTVL.